The rows below give T cell receptor beta chains drawn from one sample of a study of blood T cells in healthy people across ages. Using its own MiXCR run on the 5' RACE reads, TCRdb lists one record per CDR3 protein. The sample carries about 640,000 distinct CDR3 sequences, 58% recorded once. Sequenced sample: blood. These receptors were collected from a man in his 60s in good health. Both conserved end residues are part of each CDR3. D genes are given only for firm matches. Size tells how often a clone was seen (once, few, many) or the class of an expanded clone, and some rows leave it out.

d_gene: -; v_gene: TRBV29-1; j_gene: TRBJ1-2; abundance: -; CDR3nt: TGCAGCAGCGACCGACAGCCAAGTTCTGGCTACACCTTC; CDR3aa: CSSDRQPSSGYTF
d_gene: TRBD2; v_gene: TRBV7-2; j_gene: TRBJ2-7; abundance: -; CDR3nt: TGTGCCAGCACCAGGGGGCGCTCTAGCGGGGGGAACTACGAGCAGTACTTC; CDR3aa: CASTRGRSSGGNYEQYF
d_gene: -; v_gene: TRBV4-2; j_gene: TRBJ2-1; abundance: -; CDR3nt: TGTGCCAGCAGCCAAGCCGGAACCTATGAGCAGTTCTTC; CDR3aa: CASSQAGTYEQFF
d_gene: TRBD1; v_gene: TRBV20-1; j_gene: TRBJ2-5; abundance: few; CDR3nt: TGCAGTGCTAGAGATTCGCGACAGGGGGAAGAGACCCAGTACTTC; CDR3aa: CSARDSRQGEETQYF
d_gene: -; v_gene: TRBV7-8; j_gene: TRBJ1-2; abundance: once; CDR3nt: TGTGCCAGCAGCTTAGGTTACTCCTATGGCCACACCTTC; CDR3aa: CASSLGYSYGHTF
d_gene: -; v_gene: TRBV5-1; j_gene: TRBJ2-3; abundance: few; CDR3nt: TGCGCCAGCAGCTCCTCATTGAGAGATACGCAGTATTTT; CDR3aa: CASSSSLRDTQYF
d_gene: -; v_gene: TRBV29-1; j_gene: TRBJ2-5; abundance: -; CDR3nt: TGCGGCTCGGGACAAGGGGGCCAAGAGACCCAGTACTTC; CDR3aa: CGSGQGGQETQYF
d_gene: -; v_gene: TRBV5-1; j_gene: TRBJ2-6; abundance: once; CDR3nt: TGCGCCAGCAGCTTGGGGGTAGGAACTGGGGCCAACGTCCTGACTTTC; CDR3aa: CASSLGVGTGANVLTF
d_gene: TRBD2; v_gene: TRBV12-5; j_gene: TRBJ2-5; abundance: -; CDR3nt: TGTGCTAGTGGATTAGCGGGGGGTTTGAAAGAGACCCAGTACTTC; CDR3aa: CASGLAGGLKETQYF
d_gene: TRBD1; v_gene: TRBV27; j_gene: TRBJ1-2; abundance: few; CDR3nt: TGTGCCAGCAGTATACAGGGGACCTTCGGTGGCTACACCTTC; CDR3aa: CASSIQGTFGGYTF
d_gene: -; v_gene: TRBV28; j_gene: TRBJ1-6; abundance: -; CDR3nt: TGTGCCAGCAGTTTCGGGACAACTTTTGATTCACCCCTCCACTTT; CDR3aa: CASSFGTTFDSPLHF
d_gene: -; v_gene: TRBV18; j_gene: TRBJ1-2; abundance: -; CDR3nt: TGTGCCAGCTCACCACCCGGGCGACAGGCGATCTATGGCTACACCTTC; CDR3aa: CASSPPGRQAIYGYTF
d_gene: TRBD1; v_gene: TRBV12-3/TRBV12-4; j_gene: TRBJ1-1; abundance: -; CDR3nt: TGTGCCAGCAGTCTACACGGACAGGGCACCACTGAAGCTTTCTTT; CDR3aa: CASSLHGQGTTEAFF
d_gene: TRBD1; v_gene: TRBV20-1; j_gene: TRBJ2-7; abundance: -; CDR3nt: TGCAGTGCTAGAGTTGACAGGGGCGTCTACGAGCAGTACTTC; CDR3aa: CSARVDRGVYEQYF
d_gene: -; v_gene: TRBV11-2; j_gene: TRBJ2-3; abundance: many; CDR3nt: TGTGCCAGCAGCTTAGGAGTAGATACGCAGTATTTT; CDR3aa: CASSLGVDTQYF
d_gene: -; v_gene: TRBV12-3/TRBV12-4; j_gene: TRBJ1-5; abundance: -; CDR3nt: TGTGCCAGCAGTATACAGGGCAATCAGCCCCAGCATTTT; CDR3aa: CASSIQGNQPQHF
d_gene: -; v_gene: TRBV29-1; j_gene: TRBJ2-7; abundance: -; CDR3nt: TGCAGGGGGAATCCCGAGCAGTACTTC; CDR3aa: CRGNPEQYF
d_gene: TRBD1; v_gene: TRBV25-1; j_gene: TRBJ1-1; abundance: -; CDR3nt: TGTGCCAGCAGGCGGGACAGGGTAACTGAAGCTTTCTTT; CDR3aa: CASRRDRVTEAFF
d_gene: -; v_gene: TRBV6-5; j_gene: TRBJ2-5; abundance: few; CDR3nt: TGTGCCAGCAGTTACGGGGGAAGACAAGAGACCCAGTACTTC; CDR3aa: CASSYGGRQETQYF
d_gene: -; v_gene: TRBV9; j_gene: TRBJ2-3; abundance: -; CDR3nt: TGTGCCAGCAGCGTAGACCACTACAGCACAGATACGCAGTATTTT; CDR3aa: CASSVDHYSTDTQYF
d_gene: TRBD2; v_gene: TRBV7-9; j_gene: TRBJ2-1; abundance: -; CDR3nt: TGTGCCAGCAGCTTACGGGCGGGGGAACTTTACAATGAGCAGTTCTTC; CDR3aa: CASSLRAGELYNEQFF
d_gene: -; v_gene: TRBV12-3/TRBV12-4; j_gene: TRBJ1-2; abundance: -; CDR3nt: TGTGCCAGCAGTTGGGGGAGGGGCTACACCTTC; CDR3aa: CASSWGRGYTF
d_gene: TRBD2; v_gene: TRBV5-1; j_gene: TRBJ2-1; abundance: few; CDR3nt: TGCGCCAGCAGCTTGCCTAGCGGCAATGAGCAGTTCTTC; CDR3aa: CASSLPSGNEQFF
d_gene: -; v_gene: TRBV3-1; j_gene: TRBJ2-1; abundance: -; CDR3nt: TGTGCCAGCAGCCAAGCCTCTAGCAATGAGCAGTTCTTC; CDR3aa: CASSQASSNEQFF
d_gene: -; v_gene: TRBV5-1; j_gene: TRBJ2-5; abundance: -; CDR3nt: TGCGCCAGCACAAAGGGGGGATTGGAGACCCAGTACTTC; CDR3aa: CASTKGGLETQYF
d_gene: -; v_gene: TRBV4-2; j_gene: TRBJ2-7; abundance: -; CDR3nt: TGTGCCAGCAGCCAAGATGGGGGGTCCCCTACCTACGAGCAGTACTTC; CDR3aa: CASSQDGGSPTYEQYF
d_gene: TRBD1; v_gene: TRBV29-1; j_gene: TRBJ2-7; abundance: few; CDR3nt: TGCAGCGTTGAGGATCTACAGGGGTCCGAGCAGTACTTC; CDR3aa: CSVEDLQGSEQYF
d_gene: TRBD2; v_gene: TRBV6-1; j_gene: TRBJ2-7; abundance: -; CDR3nt: TGTGCCAGCAGGATGGGACTAGACAGCTCCTACGAGCAGTACTTC; CDR3aa: CASRMGLDSSYEQYF
d_gene: -; v_gene: TRBV10-3; j_gene: TRBJ2-7; abundance: -; CDR3nt: TGTGCCATCAGTGAGTCCGCCGGACAGACCTACGAGCAGTACTTC; CDR3aa: CAISESAGQTYEQYF
d_gene: -; v_gene: TRBV5-1; j_gene: TRBJ2-2; abundance: -; CDR3nt: TGCGCCAGCAGCACCGAGAACACCGGGGAGCTGTTTTTT; CDR3aa: CASSTENTGELFF
d_gene: TRBD2; v_gene: TRBV5-1; j_gene: TRBJ2-1; abundance: few; CDR3nt: TGCGCCAGCAGCTTGGTGGCGGTAGCGGGTTACAATGAGCAGTTCTTC; CDR3aa: CASSLVAVAGYNEQFF
d_gene: TRBD1; v_gene: TRBV4-2; j_gene: TRBJ2-4; abundance: -; CDR3nt: TGTGCCAGCAGCCCCAGGGGGCTCGAAAACATTCAGTACTTC; CDR3aa: CASSPRGLENIQYF
d_gene: TRBD1; v_gene: TRBV29-1; j_gene: TRBJ1-1; abundance: few; CDR3nt: TGCAGCGCTGGGACAGGGAACACTGAAGCTTTCTTT; CDR3aa: CSAGTGNTEAFF
d_gene: TRBD1; v_gene: TRBV7-9; j_gene: TRBJ1-1; abundance: -; CDR3nt: TGTGCCAGCAGTGGAACAGGGGGCGCGAGTAGGGAAGCTTTCTTT; CDR3aa: CASSGTGGASREAFF
d_gene: -; v_gene: TRBV7-9; j_gene: TRBJ1-2; abundance: -; CDR3nt: TGTGCCAGCAGCCCGATGGCGTATGGCTACACCTTC; CDR3aa: CASSPMAYGYTF
d_gene: TRBD2; v_gene: TRBV5-1; j_gene: TRBJ2-4; abundance: -; CDR3nt: TGCGCCAGCAGCACGACTAGCGGGGCCCGGAGGGAAAACATTCAGTACTTC; CDR3aa: CASSTTSGARRENIQYF
d_gene: -; v_gene: TRBV5-5; j_gene: TRBJ2-1; abundance: many; CDR3nt: TGTGCCAGCAGCTTAATCGTTACGGGTAATGAGCAGTTCTTC; CDR3aa: CASSLIVTGNEQFF
d_gene: -; v_gene: TRBV12-3/TRBV12-4; j_gene: TRBJ2-7; abundance: -; CDR3nt: TGTGCCAGCAGTTTAGGCAGGGGAGGGCCCTACGAGCAGTACTTC; CDR3aa: CASSLGRGGPYEQYF
d_gene: -; v_gene: TRBV6-5; j_gene: TRBJ2-5; abundance: -; CDR3nt: TGTGCCAGCAAGGTGGGGGCGGAAGAGACCCAGTACTTC; CDR3aa: CASKVGAEETQYF
d_gene: -; v_gene: TRBV6-5; j_gene: TRBJ2-4; abundance: -; CDR3nt: TGTGCCAGCAGACTCCGCCGGGACTGGGACATTCAGTACTTC; CDR3aa: CASRLRRDWDIQYF
d_gene: TRBD1; v_gene: TRBV10-3; j_gene: TRBJ2-7; abundance: -; CDR3nt: TGTGCCATCAGTGAGGGACAGGATTACGAGCAGTACTTC; CDR3aa: CAISEGQDYEQYF
d_gene: -; v_gene: TRBV5-1; j_gene: TRBJ1-4; abundance: -; CDR3nt: TGCGCCAGCAGCCAGGACCCCGGGGGGCAAAAACTGTTTTTT; CDR3aa: CASSQDPGGQKLFF
d_gene: -; v_gene: TRBV7-8; j_gene: TRBJ2-1; abundance: -; CDR3nt: TGTGCCAGCAGCCTATTCCGGGCCGAAGGGAATGAGCAGTTCTTC; CDR3aa: CASSLFRAEGNEQFF
d_gene: -; v_gene: TRBV7-8; j_gene: TRBJ2-1; abundance: -; CDR3nt: TGTGCCAGCAGCTCGGGGAACTCCTACAATGAGCAGTTCTTC; CDR3aa: CASSSGNSYNEQFF
d_gene: TRBD2; v_gene: TRBV7-8; j_gene: TRBJ2-2; abundance: -; CDR3nt: TGTGCCAGCAGCTTAGTTCGGGGTAGCGGGGGGTCCACCGGGGAGCTGTTTTTT; CDR3aa: CASSLVRGSGGSTGELFF
d_gene: -; v_gene: TRBV5-1; j_gene: TRBJ2-1; abundance: few; CDR3nt: TGCGCCAGCAGCTTGGGACTAGGGGATTACAATGAGCAGTTCTTC; CDR3aa: CASSLGLGDYNEQFF
d_gene: TRBD1; v_gene: TRBV5-1; j_gene: TRBJ1-1; abundance: -; CDR3nt: TGCGCCAGCAGCTTGGGTGGAGGGGGCGTATGGGACACTGAAGCTTTCTTT; CDR3aa: CASSLGGGGVWDTEAFF
d_gene: -; v_gene: TRBV20-1; j_gene: TRBJ1-4; abundance: -; CDR3nt: TGCAGTGCTAGAGCCCCCGCTGCAACTAATGAAAAACTGTTTTTT; CDR3aa: CSARAPAATNEKLFF
d_gene: -; v_gene: TRBV6-1; j_gene: TRBJ2-5; abundance: -; CDR3nt: TGTGCCAGCAGCCCCGACTGGTACAATGAGCAGTACTTC; CDR3aa: CASSPDWYNEQYF
d_gene: -; v_gene: TRBV20-1; j_gene: TRBJ1-2; abundance: -; CDR3nt: TGCAGTGCTAGAGTCCCCCAGTCTGGCTATGGCTACACCTTC; CDR3aa: CSARVPQSGYGYTF
d_gene: TRBD1; v_gene: TRBV27; j_gene: TRBJ1-6; abundance: once; CDR3nt: TGTGCCAGCAGTTCCCAGGGGGCCGGAAATTCACCCCTCCACTTT; CDR3aa: CASSSQGAGNSPLHF
d_gene: TRBD1; v_gene: TRBV5-1; j_gene: TRBJ1-5; abundance: -; CDR3nt: TGCGCCAGCAGACCGGGGACAGGGGTCAATCAGCCCCAGCATTTT; CDR3aa: CASRPGTGVNQPQHF
d_gene: -; v_gene: TRBV29-1; j_gene: TRBJ2-5; abundance: few; CDR3nt: TGCAGCGTTGATAAGATAAACTACCAAGAGACCCAGTACTTC; CDR3aa: CSVDKINYQETQYF
d_gene: TRBD1; v_gene: TRBV10-3; j_gene: TRBJ1-2; abundance: few; CDR3nt: TGTGCCATCAGTGCGACAGGGGGCGAATATGGCTACACCTTC; CDR3aa: CAISATGGEYGYTF
d_gene: -; v_gene: TRBV9; j_gene: TRBJ2-2; abundance: -; CDR3nt: TGTGCCAGCAGCGTCGAGGACCATCTGGGGGAGCTGTTTTTT; CDR3aa: CASSVEDHLGELFF
d_gene: -; v_gene: TRBV13; j_gene: TRBJ1-2; abundance: -; CDR3nt: TGTGCCAGCAGCTTATGGTACACCTTC; CDR3aa: CASSLWYTF
d_gene: TRBD2; v_gene: TRBV29-1; j_gene: TRBJ2-5; abundance: once; CDR3nt: TGCAGCGCAGCAACTGCGGGGGGGACCGTAGAGACCCAGTACTTC; CDR3aa: CSAATAGGTVETQYF